These 11 T cell receptor beta chains share one sample of origin, sequenced in a study of T cell repertoires in cytomegalovirus infection. TCRdb recomputed calls from the reads with MiXCR, one row per CDR3 protein. The table includes about 71,000 distinct CDR3 sequences, roughly 22% detected once. For these receptors, no antigen is known. Sequencing used CD8+ T cells from cultured PBMCs, obtained from culture after CMV antigen stimulation. These receptors all stem from a human donor in good health (CMV status not recorded). Some clones in this sample may be carry-over from other donors' samples.

This clonotype was found once. The rearrangement links TRBV7-2 to TRBJ1-6; D call uncertain. Trimming pared 5 bases from V and 7 bases from J, leaving 12 bases between. The germline V gene encodes CDR1 SGHTA and CDR2 FQGNSA. This CDR3 has 14 amino acids. The CDR3 nucleotides read TGTGCCAGCAGCCATAGGGTCTTAAATTCACCCCTCCACTTT. Its protein is CASSHRVLNSPLHF. The complete variable domain, with remaining parts taken from reference TRBV7-2 and TRBJ1-6, reads GAGVSQSPSNKVTEKGKDVELRCDPISGHTALYWYRQSLGQGLEFLIYFQGNSAPDKSGLPSDRFSAERTGGSVSTLTIQRTQQEDSAVYLCASSHRVLNSPLHFGNGTRLTVT.

V usage is TRBV12-3 or TRBV12-4 and J usage is TRBJ2-1; the D is unclear. V was clipped by 5 bases and J by 0 bases, with 11 bases between them. The CDR3 extends over 15 amino acids. The CDR3 is CASSASSVSYNEQFF. The CDR3 DNA reads as TGTGCCAGCAGTGCCTCTAGTGTCTCCTACAATGAGCAGTTCTTC.

This rearrangement joins TRBV27 to TRBJ2-3; TRBD2 matches 14 bases. This CDR3 has 15 residues. Germline V gives CDR1 MNHEY, CDR2 SMNVEV (reference sequence). Germline trimming cut 9 bases from V and 7 bases from J; bases unmatched to any gene: 9. The CDR3 DNA reads as TGTGCCAGTCGCCCGGGACTAGCGGGGGTAAATACGCAGTATTTT. This translates into CASRPGLAGVNTQYF.

This clonotype has just a few counts. The chain has TRBV6-8 and TRBJ2-4; D possibly corresponds to TRBD2 (6 bases). Germline V gene data show CDR1 as MNHGY and CDR2 as SAAAGT. This CDR3 contains 13 residues. Deletions cut 6 bases from V and 8 bases from J, with 14 bases between. The CDR3 coding sequence is TGTGCCAGCAGCCACTTCCCGGGGGACATTCAGTACTTC. This gives the protein CASSHFPGDIQYF.

The chain employs TRBV19 and TRBJ2-1; D is undetermined. Trimming removed 1 base at V and 1 base at J, with 8 bases between. CDR1 is LNHDA and CDR2 is SQIVND in the germline V gene (reference sequence). There are 15 residues in the CDR3. CDR3 DNA: TGTGCCAGTAGTATAGCCTGGAGTTCCTACAATGAGCAGTTCTTC. Residues: CASSIAWSSYNEQFF.

V gene TRBV15 combines with J gene TRBJ2-5; D might be TRBD2 (7 bases). V was shortened by 5 bases and J by 2 bases, with 24 bases between the two germline ends. This CDR3 is 18 amino acids long. Germline values: CDR1 LNHNV, CDR2 YYDKDF (reference sequence). The CDR3 loop is CATSRPKEGGPTQETQYF. The DNA for the CDR3 is TGTGCCACCAGCCGACCCAAGGAGGGGGGGCCGACTCAAGAGACCCAGTACTTC.

This clonotype has more than one count but fewer than ten. The V gene is TRBV19, the J gene TRBJ1-4, with 7 nucleotides matching TRBD1. The CDR3 has 13 residues. Unmatched junction bases numbered 4, after V lost 7 bases and J lost 5 bases. The germline V gene has CDR1 LNHDA and CDR2 SQIVND (reference sequence). The DNA for the CDR3 is TGTGCCAGTACAACAGGGGTAAATGAAAAACTGTTTTTT. This translates into CASTTGVNEKLFF.

This clonotype was seen only a few times. CDR3 nucleotides: TGTGCCAGCAGCTCCCTAGGGGCAGGCACTGAAGCTTTCTTT. Its translation is CASSSLGAGTEAFF. The chain uses TRBV7-8 and TRBJ1-1; weak D call: TRBD1 (5 bases). The CDR3 spans 14 residues. V gave up 4 bases and J gave up 4 bases, with 13 bases separating them. Per the germline V gene, CDR1 is SGHVS and CDR2 is FQNEAQ.

There are many counts of this clonotype. V and J are TRBV7-2 and TRBJ2-3; D is possibly TRBD1 (5 bases). The germline V gene has CDR1 SGHTA and CDR2 FQGNSA. With 0 bases removed from V and 3 bases from J, the gap between germline ends came to 7 bases. The CDR3 length is 14 residues. The CDR3 region has the DNA TGTGCCAGCAGCTTAGCGGGGCGGACAGATACGCAGTATTTT. Amino acid sequence: CASSLAGRTDTQYF.

V and J are TRBV2 and TRBJ2-1; D is tentatively TRBD1 or TRBD2 (6 bases each). The V end was cut by 7 bases, the J end by 7 bases, with 17 bases between. The germline V gene encodes CDR1 SNHLY and CDR2 FYNNEI. The CDR3 runs to 14 residues. The CDR3: CASILGGGRNEQFF. In nucleotides, the CDR3 is TGTGCCAGCATCCTCGGAGGGGGTCGGAATGAGCAGTTCTTC.

This clonotype was seen a few times. The rearrangement uses TRBV7-9 and TRBJ2-7, with 8 bases identical to TRBD2. The CDR3 has 16 amino acids. The V gene end was trimmed by 1 base and the J gene end by 0 bases; junction bases not matched to a gene: 5. The V gene's germline CDR1 is SEHNR and CDR2 FQNEAQ (reference sequence). The CDR3 spells CASSLEMAGGSYEQYF. CDR3 nucleotides: TGTGCCAGCAGCTTAGAGATGGCGGGGGGCTCCTACGAGCAGTACTTC.